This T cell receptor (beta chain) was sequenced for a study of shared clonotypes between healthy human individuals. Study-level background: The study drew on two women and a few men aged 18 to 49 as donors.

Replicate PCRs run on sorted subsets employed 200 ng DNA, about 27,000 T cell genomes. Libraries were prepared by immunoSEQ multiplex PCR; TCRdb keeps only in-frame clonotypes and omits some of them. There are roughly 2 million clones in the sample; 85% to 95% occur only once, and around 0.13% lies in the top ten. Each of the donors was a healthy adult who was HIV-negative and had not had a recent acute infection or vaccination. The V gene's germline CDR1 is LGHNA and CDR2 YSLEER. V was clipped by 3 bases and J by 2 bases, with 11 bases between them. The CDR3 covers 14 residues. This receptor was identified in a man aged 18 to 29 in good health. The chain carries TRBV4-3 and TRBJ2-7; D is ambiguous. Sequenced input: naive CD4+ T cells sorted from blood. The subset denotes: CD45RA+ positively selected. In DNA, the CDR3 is TGCGCCAGCAGCCATTGGCCTGAAACCTACGAGCAGTACTTC. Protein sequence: CASSHWPETYEQYF.